Listed below are T cell receptor beta chains from one sample, sequenced in a study of blood T cell repertoires in COVID-19. Only in-frame clones appear in the TCRdb table, and some are missing; sequencing was by immunoSEQ multiplex PCR. The profile shows approximately 110,000 clones, approximately 85% of them singletons. The sample taken for sequencing was peripheral blood. These receptors were taken from a woman aged 55-75 years with COVID-19, enrolled during active disease. Both conserved end residues are part of each CDR3. Fields, in order: D gene, clone size, J gene, V gene, CDR3 DNA, CDR3 protein. D genes are given only for firm matches. Expanded clones are given a class, and other clones once, few, many or no size at all.

D gene: TRBD1; clone size: few; J gene: TRBJ1-4; V gene: TRBV10-2; CDR3 DNA: TGCGCCAGCAGTCGGACAGGGCTTCTTAATGAAAAACTGTTTTTT; CDR3 protein: CASSRTGLLNEKLFF
D gene: NA; clone size: NA; J gene: TRBJ1-2; V gene: TRBV6-4; CDR3 DNA: TGTGCCAGCAGTGACTCCGGGGGGCGAGGCTACACCTTC; CDR3 protein: CASSDSGGRGYTF
D gene: NA; clone size: NA; J gene: TRBJ1-1; V gene: TRBV10-2; CDR3 DNA: TGCGCCAGCAGTGAGCTCACTGCCAGGGACACTGAAGCTTTCTTT; CDR3 protein: CASSELTARDTEAFF
D gene: TRBD1; clone size: NA; J gene: TRBJ1-4; V gene: TRBV4-1; CDR3 DNA: TGCGCCAGCAGTGCGGGACAGGGACTTGAAAAACTGTTTTTT; CDR3 protein: CASSAGQGLEKLFF
D gene: NA; clone size: NA; J gene: TRBJ1-1; V gene: TRBV2; CDR3 DNA: TGTGCCAGCAGTAGTTCGGGACACCTAGGGACTGAAGCTTTCTTT; CDR3 protein: CASSSSGHLGTEAFF
D gene: NA; clone size: NA; J gene: TRBJ1-5; V gene: TRBV19; CDR3 DNA: TGTGCCAGTAGTAAAGCCCTTTCTCAGCCCCAGCATTTT; CDR3 protein: CASSKALSQPQHF
D gene: NA; clone size: NA; J gene: TRBJ2-7; V gene: TRBV5-1; CDR3 DNA: TGCGCCAGCAGTCCAGGCCCCGCGTACTACGAGCAGTACTTC; CDR3 protein: CASSPGPAYYEQYF
D gene: TRBD1; clone size: NA; J gene: TRBJ1-2; V gene: TRBV6-2/TRBV6-3; CDR3 DNA: TGTGCCAGCAGTTCCTCGACAGGGGAATTGTATGGCTATGGCTACACCTTC; CDR3 protein: CASSSSTGELYGYGYTF
D gene: NA; clone size: NA; J gene: TRBJ1-1; V gene: TRBV30; CDR3 DNA: TGTGCCGGGGACGGGGGAGACACTGAAGCTTTCTTT; CDR3 protein: CAGDGGDTEAFF
D gene: NA; clone size: NA; J gene: TRBJ2-2; V gene: TRBV2; CDR3 DNA: TGTGCCAGCTCCCGGGACTCCCCCACCGGGGAGCTGTTTTTT; CDR3 protein: CASSRDSPTGELFF
D gene: TRBD1; clone size: NA; J gene: TRBJ1-4; V gene: TRBV29-1; CDR3 DNA: TGCAGCGTTGTGACAGGGAGGTCTGAAAAACTGTTTTTT; CDR3 protein: CSVVTGRSEKLFF
D gene: TRBD1; clone size: NA; J gene: TRBJ1-1; V gene: TRBV10-3; CDR3 DNA: TGTGCCATCAGTGACCTACAGGGGCAGAACACTGAAGCTTTCTTT; CDR3 protein: CAISDLQGQNTEAFF
D gene: TRBD2; clone size: NA; J gene: TRBJ2-7; V gene: TRBV30; CDR3 DNA: TGTGCCTGGAGTACCTTTGCGGGGGGGGCTCCCGAGCAGTACTTC; CDR3 protein: CAWSTFAGGAPEQYF
D gene: NA; clone size: few; J gene: TRBJ2-7; V gene: TRBV6-5; CDR3 DNA: TGTGCCACCTGGGAAAGGGACTGGTCGACCGACGAGCAGTACTTC; CDR3 protein: CATWERDWSTDEQYF
D gene: TRBD2; clone size: NA; J gene: TRBJ2-1; V gene: TRBV9; CDR3 DNA: TGTGCCAGCAGCGTAGGGACTAGCGGGGGGGAGGACAATGAGCAGTTCTTC; CDR3 protein: CASSVGTSGGEDNEQFF
D gene: TRBD1; clone size: few; J gene: TRBJ1-3; V gene: TRBV10-2; CDR3 DNA: TGCGCCAGCATAGACAGGGGCCACACCATATATTTT; CDR3 protein: CASIDRGHTIYF
D gene: NA; clone size: NA; J gene: TRBJ2-7; V gene: TRBV4-2; CDR3 DNA: TGTGCCAGCAGCCAAGATAGGAGGGCCTCCTACGAGCAGTACTTC; CDR3 protein: CASSQDRRASYEQYF
D gene: NA; clone size: NA; J gene: TRBJ1-5; V gene: TRBV18; CDR3 DNA: TGTGCCAGCTCACCACGGGCAGGGGCCGTAGAGCCCCAGCATTTT; CDR3 protein: CASSPRAGAVEPQHF
D gene: NA; clone size: NA; J gene: TRBJ1-1; V gene: TRBV5-1; CDR3 DNA: TGCGCCAGCAGCTTTAATTCAGGGGCCCAAGAGAACACTGAAGCTTTCTTT; CDR3 protein: CASSFNSGAQENTEAFF
D gene: NA; clone size: NA; J gene: TRBJ1-1; V gene: TRBV20-1; CDR3 DNA: TGCAGTACAGGGAAGACTGAAGCTTTCTTT; CDR3 protein: CSTGKTEAFF
D gene: NA; clone size: NA; J gene: TRBJ2-5; V gene: TRBV5-1; CDR3 DNA: TGCGCCAGCAGCCCATCGTTAGGAGCGGAGGAGACCCAGTACTTC; CDR3 protein: CASSPSLGAEETQYF
D gene: NA; clone size: NA; J gene: TRBJ1-2; V gene: TRBV20-1; CDR3 DNA: TGCAGTGCACCCGGTCTCTATGGCTACACCTTC; CDR3 protein: CSAPGLYGYTF
D gene: NA; clone size: NA; J gene: TRBJ1-5; V gene: TRBV19; CDR3 DNA: TGTGCCAGTAGCTTTCTAGGTCAGGGTTTATCAGATCAGCCCCAGCATTTT; CDR3 protein: CASSFLGQGLSDQPQHF
D gene: NA; clone size: few; J gene: TRBJ1-5; V gene: TRBV10-2; CDR3 DNA: TGCGCCAGTTTACAGGGCTATAGCAATCAGCCCCAGCATTTT; CDR3 protein: CASLQGYSNQPQHF
D gene: TRBD1; clone size: NA; J gene: TRBJ1-6; V gene: TRBV24-1; CDR3 DNA: TGTGCCACCAGTAGAGCCCGAATAGGACAGGCCGATTATAATTCACCCCTCCACTTT; CDR3 protein: CATSRARIGQADYNSPLHF
D gene: NA; clone size: few; J gene: TRBJ2-1; V gene: TRBV19; CDR3 DNA: TGTGCCAGCAGGGTAAGTCTCCGTTACAATGAGCAGTTCTTC; CDR3 protein: CASRVSLRYNEQFF
D gene: TRBD1; clone size: NA; J gene: TRBJ2-1; V gene: TRBV5-1; CDR3 DNA: TGCGCCAGCAGCCTACAGGGGGACCAAAGTGAGCAGTTCTTC; CDR3 protein: CASSLQGDQSEQFF
D gene: NA; clone size: NA; J gene: TRBJ2-3; V gene: TRBV25-1; CDR3 DNA: TGTGCCAGCAGTGAATGGGGGGGCCTAACAGATACGCAGTATTTT; CDR3 protein: CASSEWGGLTDTQYF
D gene: NA; clone size: NA; J gene: TRBJ1-3; V gene: TRBV14; CDR3 DNA: TGTGCCAGCAGCCCCTCCTTCGAGTTATCTGGAAACACCATATATTTT; CDR3 protein: CASSPSFELSGNTIYF
D gene: NA; clone size: NA; J gene: TRBJ1-2; V gene: TRBV27; CDR3 DNA: TGTGCCAGCAGCGACCTAGTGTTAGGTGCCACCTTC; CDR3 protein: CASSDLVLGATF
D gene: TRBD1; clone size: NA; J gene: TRBJ1-2; V gene: TRBV9; CDR3 DNA: TGTGCCAGCAGCGCGGGACAGGGGTTGTCCTATGGCTACACCTTC; CDR3 protein: CASSAGQGLSYGYTF
D gene: TRBD1; clone size: NA; J gene: TRBJ1-6; V gene: TRBV18; CDR3 DNA: TGTGCCAGCTCACCTGCGGGGACAGGGGATTCACCCCTCCACTTT; CDR3 protein: CASSPAGTGDSPLHF
D gene: NA; clone size: NA; J gene: TRBJ2-3; V gene: TRBV7-3; CDR3 DNA: TGTGCCAGCAGCTTCAGGGGCTCAGATACGCAGTATTTT; CDR3 protein: CASSFRGSDTQYF
D gene: TRBD2; clone size: few; J gene: TRBJ2-5; V gene: TRBV25-1; CDR3 DNA: TGTGCCAGCAGTGTTCTAGCGGGGCAAGAGACCCAGTACTTC; CDR3 protein: CASSVLAGQETQYF
D gene: NA; clone size: NA; J gene: TRBJ1-1; V gene: TRBV2; CDR3 DNA: TGTGCCAGCAAGGGAGGCAGGAGCGGCACTGAAGCTTTCTTT; CDR3 protein: CASKGGRSGTEAFF
D gene: TRBD1; clone size: NA; J gene: TRBJ1-2; V gene: TRBV2; CDR3 DNA: TGTGCCAGCAAGGGACAGGCTTATGGCTACACCTTC; CDR3 protein: CASKGQAYGYTF
D gene: TRBD2; clone size: NA; J gene: TRBJ2-5; V gene: TRBV7-2; CDR3 DNA: TGTGCCAGCAGCTTAGCCCTGGGACTACAAGAGACCCAGTACTTC; CDR3 protein: CASSLALGLQETQYF
D gene: TRBD1; clone size: NA; J gene: TRBJ2-7; V gene: TRBV4-3; CDR3 DNA: TGCGCCAGCAGCCAAGAACGGGACAGGGCCTACGAGCAGTACTTC; CDR3 protein: CASSQERDRAYEQYF
D gene: TRBD1; clone size: NA; J gene: TRBJ1-2; V gene: TRBV29-1; CDR3 DNA: TGCAGCGTTGAAGATGATGACAGGGGAACCTATGGCTACACCTTC; CDR3 protein: CSVEDDDRGTYGYTF
D gene: NA; clone size: NA; J gene: TRBJ1-1; V gene: TRBV6-5; CDR3 DNA: TGTGCCAGCAGGCCCAACCTTAACAGGGACACTGAAGCTTTCTTT; CDR3 protein: CASRPNLNRDTEAFF
D gene: TRBD1; clone size: NA; J gene: TRBJ2-5; V gene: TRBV11-3; CDR3 DNA: TGTGCCAGCAGCTCCGGGACAGGGGTCGCCCCGGAGACCCAGTACTTC; CDR3 protein: CASSSGTGVAPETQYF
D gene: NA; clone size: NA; J gene: TRBJ1-1; V gene: TRBV5-5; CDR3 DNA: TGTGCCAGCAGCCCTAAGTTCGGGGGGGAAGCTTTCTTT; CDR3 protein: CASSPKFGGEAFF
D gene: NA; clone size: NA; J gene: TRBJ2-1; V gene: TRBV19; CDR3 DNA: TGTGCCAGTAGAGAGTACCAAAACAATGAGCAGTTCTTC; CDR3 protein: CASREYQNNEQFF
D gene: TRBD1; clone size: NA; J gene: TRBJ1-2; V gene: TRBV10-3; CDR3 DNA: TGTGCCATCAGTGAGAGGGGACAGAGCTATGGCTACACCTTC; CDR3 protein: CAISERGQSYGYTF
D gene: NA; clone size: few; J gene: TRBJ1-1; V gene: TRBV29-1; CDR3 DNA: TGCAGCGTTGATTCCAGGGCGAACACTGAAGCTTTCTTT; CDR3 protein: CSVDSRANTEAFF
D gene: TRBD2; clone size: NA; J gene: TRBJ2-3; V gene: TRBV5-1; CDR3 DNA: TGCGCCAGCAGCTTGAGCGGGGATGGGGCGAACACAGATACGCAGTATTTT; CDR3 protein: CASSLSGDGANTDTQYF
D gene: NA; clone size: NA; J gene: TRBJ2-2; V gene: TRBV18; CDR3 DNA: TGTGCCAGCTCACCGACAGCCACCGGGGAGCTGTTTTTT; CDR3 protein: CASSPTATGELFF
D gene: TRBD1; clone size: NA; J gene: TRBJ1-1; V gene: TRBV7-6; CDR3 DNA: TGTGCCAGCAGCCCTGACCCGGGAGACAGGGGCTTCGGTGCTTTCTTT; CDR3 protein: CASSPDPGDRGFGAFF
D gene: NA; clone size: once; J gene: TRBJ1-2; V gene: TRBV5-1; CDR3 DNA: TGCGCCAGCAGCTCAGGGGTATTCTATGGCTACACCTTC; CDR3 protein: CASSSGVFYGYTF
D gene: NA; clone size: NA; J gene: TRBJ1-4; V gene: TRBV6-5; CDR3 DNA: TGTGCCAGCAGTCGCGGGGATGCAACTAATGAAAAACTGTTTTTT; CDR3 protein: CASSRGDATNEKLFF
D gene: NA; clone size: NA; J gene: TRBJ1-2; V gene: TRBV30; CDR3 DNA: TGTGCCTGGAGTGTATCCAGGGGCGGCTACACCTTC; CDR3 protein: CAWSVSRGGYTF
D gene: NA; clone size: NA; J gene: TRBJ2-2; V gene: TRBV5-1; CDR3 DNA: TGCGCCAGCAGCTTCGGGGGGAACACCGGGGAGCTGTTTTTT; CDR3 protein: CASSFGGNTGELFF
D gene: TRBD1; clone size: NA; J gene: TRBJ1-5; V gene: TRBV10-1; CDR3 DNA: TGCGCCAGCAGTGAGAGGGACAGGGGAAGCAATCAGCCCCAGCATTTT; CDR3 protein: CASSERDRGSNQPQHF
D gene: TRBD1; clone size: NA; J gene: TRBJ2-7; V gene: TRBV27; CDR3 DNA: TGTGCCAGCAGGGCCACCGGGACAGGGAAATACGAGCAGTACTTC; CDR3 protein: CASRATGTGKYEQYF
D gene: NA; clone size: NA; J gene: TRBJ1-5; V gene: TRBV4-2; CDR3 DNA: TGTGCCAGCAGCGCCCTGGCAGGGCTCGTAGGTCAGCCCCAGCATTTT; CDR3 protein: CASSALAGLVGQPQHF
D gene: NA; clone size: NA; J gene: TRBJ1-2; V gene: TRBV6-5; CDR3 DNA: TGTGCCAGCAGTTACTCGCGGGCGGATGGCTACACCTTC; CDR3 protein: CASSYSRADGYTF
D gene: TRBD2; clone size: NA; J gene: TRBJ2-5; V gene: TRBV9; CDR3 DNA: TGTGCCAGCAGCGTGGGTTTGGGACTAGCGGGGGGTCACCAAGAGACCCAGTACTTC; CDR3 protein: CASSVGLGLAGGHQETQYF
D gene: TRBD1; clone size: NA; J gene: TRBJ2-1; V gene: TRBV10-3; CDR3 DNA: TGTGCCATCGGACAGGGCTCCTACAATGAGCAGTTCTTC; CDR3 protein: CAIGQGSYNEQFF
D gene: TRBD1; clone size: NA; J gene: TRBJ1-2; V gene: TRBV11-2; CDR3 DNA: TGTGCCAGCAGCTCGACAGGGGCATATGGCTACACCTTC; CDR3 protein: CASSSTGAYGYTF